The 18 T cell receptor beta chains in this list originate from one sample, sequenced in a study of T-cell reconstitution after alpha-beta-depleted transplantation in children. The library targeted TCRbeta and was prepared with unique molecular identifiers. TCRdb reanalysed the PCR reads using MiXCR and keeps one entry per CDR3 protein. The sample carries about 590,000 distinct CDR3 sequences, 10% to 15% recorded once. The sequencing here drew on PBMCs, mostly from graft donor cells, taken 360 days after TCRalphabeta/CD19-depleted stem cell transplant. All receptors come from a male patient younger than 18 who had a stem cell transplant for acute myeloid leukemia, so the T cells may come from the graft donor.

This chain joins TRBV28 and TRBJ2-3, with 8 bases aligning to TRBD2. The germline V gene has CDR1 MDHEN and CDR2 SYDVKM. The junction had 5 bases not matched to a gene; V was cut back by 2 bases and J by 10 bases. This CDR3 has 13 residues. The chain's CDR3 is CASSLDSGTAQYF. The CDR3 region has the DNA TGTGCCAGCAGTTTAGATAGCGGGACGGCGCAGTATTTT.

This clonotype was observed a few times. This sequence joins TRBV20-1 and TRBJ1-1, with D perhaps TRBD1 (5 bases). Germline CDR1 and CDR2: DFQATT and SNEGSKA (reference sequence). The CDR3 contains 13 residues. The ends were cut back, 3 bases at V and 3 bases at J, with 11 bases in the middle. The CDR3: CSARGGMYTEAFF. CDR3 sequence (DNA): TGCAGTGCTAGGGGGGGGATGTACACTGAAGCTTTCTTT.

This clonotype was observed at least ten times. The chain recombines TRBV28 with TRBJ1-1; 7 bases map to TRBD1. Trimming cost V 3 bases and J 3 bases; bases outside gene matches: 4. Germline V gene data show CDR1 as MDHEN and CDR2 as SYDVKM. The length of the CDR3 is 14 residues. The CDR3: CASSLTGIDTEAFF. The DNA of the CDR3 is TGTGCCAGCAGTTTGACAGGGATAGACACTGAAGCTTTCTTT. Full variable domain (remainder filled in from reference TRBV28 and TRBJ1-1): DVKVTQSSRYLVKRTGEKVFLECVQDMDHENMFWYRQDPGLGLRLIYFSYDVKMKEKGDIPEGYSVSREKKERFSLILESASTNQTSMYLCASSLTGIDTEAFFGQGTRLTVV.

The chain couples TRBV7-6 to TRBJ2-2; TRBD1 or TRBD2 may be the D gene (5 bases each). From germline, CDR1 is SGHVS and CDR2 FNYEAQ. CDR3 length equals 16 residues. Deletions cut 1 base from V and 1 base from J, with 10 bases between. CDR3: CASSLGGPKNTGELFF. The CDR3 DNA reads as TGTGCCAGCAGCTTAGGGGGACCCAAGAACACCGGGGAGCTGTTTTTT.

V usage is TRBV6-5 and J usage is TRBJ2-5; 7 nucleotides align to TRBD2. Germline CDR1 and CDR2: MNHEY and SVGAGI. CDR3 length: 16 residues. V lost 1 base to trimming and J lost 1 base; unmatched junction nucleotides: 6. CDR3 sequence: CASSYFGTSAQETQYF. In DNA, the CDR3 is TGTGCCAGCAGTTACTTCGGTACTAGCGCCCAAGAGACCCAGTACTTC.

The rearrangement uses TRBV28 and TRBJ2-7, with TRBD1 as a possible D gene (6 bases). The CDR3 extends over 16 amino acids. Germline loops: CDR1 MDHEN, CDR2 SYDVKM. Trimming cost V 4 bases and J 2 bases, with 18 bases left between them. The CDR3 DNA is TGTGCCAGCAGTTCGAAGACAGGCGGTCTTACCTACGAGCAGTACTTC. Encoded protein: CASSSKTGGLTYEQYF. Together with reference TRBV28 and TRBJ2-7, the CDR3 gives the full variable domain: DVKVTQSSRYLVKRTGEKVFLECVQDMDHENMFWYRQDPGLGLRLIYFSYDVKMKEKGDIPEGYSVSREKKERFSLILESASTNQTSMYLCASSSKTGGLTYEQYFGPGTRLTVT.

To note about this clonotype: One junction end does not reproduce the germline sequence, and a read error may be involved. V usage is TRBV20-1 and J usage is TRBJ2-1; the match to TRBD2 covers 14 bases. The CDR3 has 16 amino acids. Germline loops: CDR1 DFQATT, CDR2 SNEGSKA (reference sequence). This CDR3 is CCARWGTSGSTAEQFF. The CDR3 bases are TGCTGTGCTAGGTGGGGGACTAGCGGGAGTACGGCTGAGCAGTTCTTC.

Only a few counts were recorded for this clonotype. The chain links TRBV4-3 to TRBJ2-7; 9 nucleotides align to TRBD2. The CDR3 consists of 15 residues. V shed 4 bases, J shed 5 bases, and the junction held 9 bases outside the gene matches. Germline V lookup: CDR1 LGHNA, CDR2 YSLEER. CDR3 sequence (DNA): TGCGCCAGCAGCCTAGGGGGAGTAGCGGGAGACGAGCAGTACTTC. It encodes CASSLGGVAGDEQYF.

Only a few counts were recorded for this clonotype. This chain uses TRBV23-1 with TRBJ2-5; 7 bases line up with TRBD1. TRBV23-1 is annotated as an ORF whose role is uncertain. V lost 0 bases and J lost 5; bases outside the gene matches: 3. The CDR3 loop spans 14 amino acids. CDR3 loop: CASSQSGTEETQYF. The CDR3 DNA reads as TGCGCCAGCAGTCAATCAGGGACAGAGGAGACCCAGTACTTC.

This rearrangement joins TRBV29-1 to TRBJ1-1; D might be TRBD1 (5 bases). CDR3 size: 13 residues. Between the trimmed V and J ends, which lost 5 bases and 7 bases, there was a span of 17 bases. Germline CDR1 SQVTM, CDR2 ANQGSEA. As DNA, the CDR3 is TGCAGCGTTAGCGGGACCCTTTGGGTTGAAGCTTTCTTT. Protein product: CSVSGTLWVEAFF.

This clonotype has a handful of counts. The rearrangement uses TRBV6-1 and TRBJ2-1, with 10 bases that match TRBD2. V trimming: 0 bases; J trimming: 7 bases; junction bases outside the gene matches: 9. The CDR3 runs to 17 residues. Germline V gene data show CDR1 as MNHNS and CDR2 as SASEGT. This CDR3 reads CASSEAPRLAGLNEQFF. The CDR3 DNA sequence: TGTGCCAGCAGTGAAGCACCCCGACTAGCGGGCTTGAATGAGCAGTTCTTC.

J is TRBJ1-1 and V is TRBV15; 8 bases are shared with TRBD1. Trimming took 0 bases from V and 1 from J; bases not matched to a gene: 1. Germline CDR1 LNHNV, CDR2 YYDKDF (reference sequence). The CDR3 contains 15 residues. This CDR3 is CATSRDTGGNTEAFF. CDR3 DNA: TGTGCCACCAGCAGAGATACAGGGGGGAACACTGAAGCTTTCTTT.

In this sample, this clonotype turned up a few times. The chain employs TRBV23-1 and TRBJ2-1; 8 nucleotides agree with TRBD1. TRBV23-1 is designated an ORF whose function remains uncertain. Trimming took 4 bases from V and 4 from J; bases not matched to a gene: 6. This CDR3 spans 15 amino acids. CDR3 in amino acids: CASSLRGQGYNEQFF. Written as DNA, the CDR3 is TGCGCCAGCAGTCTCAGGGGGCAGGGATACAATGAGCAGTTCTTC.

In regard to this clonotype: A clone one base away is much larger, so this may be a read error. The CDR3 does not close with the conserved phenylalanine or tryptophan, likely indicating a read error. The chain has TRBV28 and TRBJ1-1, with a tentative D call TRBD1 (5 bases). The CDR3 contains 14 residues. V lost 7 bases, J lost 1 base, and 13 bases lay in between. The V gene's germline CDR1 is MDHEN and CDR2 SYDVKM. The CDR3 loop reads CASKAGRWNTEAFV. The CDR3 DNA reads TGTGCCAGCAAGGCAGGGAGATGGAACACTGAAGCTTTCGTT.

This clonotype was observed a few times. The J gene is TRBJ2-7, the V gene TRBV6-5, with TRBD1 matching over 9 bases. Germline values: CDR1 MNHEY, CDR2 SVGAGI. With 0 bases clipped from V and 3 bases from J, the junction kept 6 bases outside the gene matches. The CDR3 runs to 16 residues. CDR3 region: CASSYSGQGLVYEQYF. In DNA, the CDR3 is TGTGCCAGCAGTTACTCGGGACAGGGTTTAGTCTACGAGCAGTACTTC.

This clonotype was detected only a few times. DNA for the CDR3: TGCAGTGCTAGAGTTGGGGGAGCCCCCCAAGAGACCCAGTACTTC. Its translation: CSARVGGAPQETQYF. The chain links TRBV20-1 to TRBJ2-5; D may be TRBD1 or TRBD2 (5 bases each). V lost 1 base to trimming and J lost 1 base, with 13 bases between them. CDR3 size: 15 residues. Germline V CDR1 and CDR2: DFQATT, SNEGSKA (reference sequence).

The V gene is TRBV20-1, the J gene TRBJ2-1; 7 bases are a match to TRBD1. Unmatched junction bases numbered 11, after V lost 5 bases and J lost 7 bases. Germline V gene lookup returns CDR1 DFQATT and CDR2 SNEGSKA (reference sequence). The CDR3 spans 14 residues. CDR3: CSARLTDRVNEQFF. The CDR3, as DNA: TGCAGTGCTCGCTTGACAGACAGGGTGAATGAGCAGTTCTTC.

The chain has TRBV7-3 and TRBJ2-7; 10 positions match TRBD1. CDR3 length equals 15 residues. V lost 5 bases, J lost 4 bases, and 8 bases stayed unmatched. Germline V gene sequence: CDR1 SGHTA, CDR2 FQGTGA. In DNA, the CDR3 is TGTGCCAGCAGCCTTATCGGGACAGGGGTTTACGAGCAGTACTTC. Amino acid sequence: CASSLIGTGVYEQYF.